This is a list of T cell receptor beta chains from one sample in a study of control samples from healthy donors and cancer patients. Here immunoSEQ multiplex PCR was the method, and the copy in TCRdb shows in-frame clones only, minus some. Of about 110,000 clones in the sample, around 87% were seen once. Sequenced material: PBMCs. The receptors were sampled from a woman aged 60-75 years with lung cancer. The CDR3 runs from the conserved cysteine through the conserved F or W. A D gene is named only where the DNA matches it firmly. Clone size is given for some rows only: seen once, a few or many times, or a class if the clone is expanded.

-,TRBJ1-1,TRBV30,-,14,CAWSFGQPNTGAFF,TGTGCCTGGAGCTTTGGACAGCCGAACACTGGAGCTTTCTTT
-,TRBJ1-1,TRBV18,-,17,CASSSRMGPGGNTEAFF,TGTGCCAGCTCTTCACGTATGGGCCCCGGGGGTAACACTGAAGCTTTCTTT
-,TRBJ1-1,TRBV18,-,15,CASSPLREQNTEAFF,TGTGCCAGCTCACCACTCCGGGAACAGAACACTGAAGCTTTCTTT
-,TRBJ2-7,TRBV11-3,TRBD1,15,CASSLAGTDTYEQYF,TGTGCCAGCAGCTTAGCCGGGACAGACACCTACGAGCAGTACTTC
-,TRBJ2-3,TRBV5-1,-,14,CASSAPGGFDTQYF,TGCGCCAGCAGCGCTCCCGGGGGTTTCGATACGCAGTATTTT
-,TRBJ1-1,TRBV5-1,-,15,CASSDPQGMNTEAFF,TGCGCCAGCAGCGACCCGCAGGGGATGAACACTGAAGCTTTCTTT
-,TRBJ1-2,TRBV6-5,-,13,CASSYGQGGGYTF,TGTGCCAGCAGTTACGGCCAGGGTGGAGGCTACACCTTC
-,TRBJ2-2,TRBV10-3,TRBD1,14,CATSDRGGTGELFF,TGTGCCACCTCGGACAGGGGAGGCACCGGGGAGCTGTTTTTT
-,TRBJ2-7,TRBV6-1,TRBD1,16,CASSEALPGGPYEQYF,TGTGCCAGCAGTGAAGCTCTCCCAGGGGGCCCCTACGAGCAGTACTTC
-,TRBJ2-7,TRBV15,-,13,CATSRDKGYEQYF,TGTGCCACCAGCAGAGATAAGGGGTACGAGCAGTACTTC
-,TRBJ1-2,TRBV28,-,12,CASSSQNYGYTF,TGTGCCAGCAGCAGTCAGAACTATGGCTACACCTTC
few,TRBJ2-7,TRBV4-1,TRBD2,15,CASSLREGQGYEQYF,TGCGCCAGCAGCCTAAGGGAGGGGCAGGGCTACGAGCAGTACTTC
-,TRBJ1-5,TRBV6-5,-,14,CASNQGSFGQPQHF,TGTGCCAGCAACCAAGGGAGTTTTGGTCAGCCCCAGCATTTT
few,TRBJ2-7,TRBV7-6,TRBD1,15,CASSLEGTGLYEQYF,TGTGCCAGCAGCTTAGAGGGGACAGGGTTATACGAGCAGTACTTC